This T cell receptor beta chain originates from a study of cytomegalovirus exposure and HLA in healthy donors. The study, taken as a whole, reports: Most of the TCR beta V segments (in an earlier analysis) were productive either about 87% or about 30% of the time. Later analysis found that TCR beta chains associated with HLA were more clonally expanded than other, equally common chains. The classifier, whose performance was assessed in both the original and validation cohorts, reportedly diagnosed cytomegalovirus status with high specificity and sensitivity.

Turning to this clone: The antigen remains undetermined.

The CDR3 loop spans 15 amino acids. In the PCR, 60 Vbeta and 13 Jbeta primers were used. Some clones are missing from TCRdb's copy, which holds only in-frame ones; the method was immunoSEQ multiplex PCR. In total, the table holds 95,000 to 150,000 clones. The V gene is TRBV23-1, the J gene TRBJ2-5; 12 bases align to TRBD1. The DNA end is more similar to TRBJ2-7, so the J call may be wrong. TRBV23-1 is noted as an ORF with a role that remains uncertain. The sequence was collected from a man between 18 and 35 years old in good health and CMV-seronegative. The sequenced material came from PBMCs. Written as DNA, the CDR3 is TGCGCCAGCAGTCGTGGGACAGGGGGCCCCTACGAGCAGTACTTC. Its translation: CASSRGTGGPYEQYF.